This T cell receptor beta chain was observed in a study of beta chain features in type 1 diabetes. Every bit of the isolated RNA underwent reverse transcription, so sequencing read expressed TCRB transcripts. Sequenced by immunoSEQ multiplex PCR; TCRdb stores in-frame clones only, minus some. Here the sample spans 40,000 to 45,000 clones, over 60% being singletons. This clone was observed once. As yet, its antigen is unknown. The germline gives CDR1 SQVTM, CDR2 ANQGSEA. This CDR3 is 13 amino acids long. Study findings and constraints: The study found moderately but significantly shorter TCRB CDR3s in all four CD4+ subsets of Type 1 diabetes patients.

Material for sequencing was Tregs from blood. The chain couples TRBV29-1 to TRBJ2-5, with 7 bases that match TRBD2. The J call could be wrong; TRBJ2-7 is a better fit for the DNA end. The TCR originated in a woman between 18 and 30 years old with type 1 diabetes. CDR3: CSVVGGEGYEQYF. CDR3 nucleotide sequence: TGCAGCGTTGTGGGTGGGGAGGGCTACGAGCAGTACTTC.